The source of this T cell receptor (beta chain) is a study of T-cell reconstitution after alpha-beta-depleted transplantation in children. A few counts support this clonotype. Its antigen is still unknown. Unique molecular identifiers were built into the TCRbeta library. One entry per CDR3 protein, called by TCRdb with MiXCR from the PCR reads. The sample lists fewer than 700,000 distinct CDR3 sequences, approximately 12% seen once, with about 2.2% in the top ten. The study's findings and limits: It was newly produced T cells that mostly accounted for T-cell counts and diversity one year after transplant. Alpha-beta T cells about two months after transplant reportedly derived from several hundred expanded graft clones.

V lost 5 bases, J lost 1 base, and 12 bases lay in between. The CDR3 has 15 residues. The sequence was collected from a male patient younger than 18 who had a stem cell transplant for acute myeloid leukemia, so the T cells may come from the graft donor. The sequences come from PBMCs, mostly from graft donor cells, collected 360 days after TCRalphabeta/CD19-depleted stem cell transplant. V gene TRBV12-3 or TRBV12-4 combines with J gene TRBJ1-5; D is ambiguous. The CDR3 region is CASSGGRMSNQPQHF. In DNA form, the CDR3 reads TGTGCCAGCAGTGGAGGGAGGATGAGCAATCAGCCCCAGCATTTT.